This T cell receptor beta chain was found in a study of neurological immune-mediated disorders. This clonotype occurred many times. TCRdb used MiXCR to reprocess the 5' RACE reads, holding one entry per CDR3 protein. The sample includes roughly 80,000 distinct CDR3 sequences, approximately 17% seen only once; the top ten take less than 20%. The group of healthy controls was made up of people who were blood bank volunteers in Maryland, USA. The TCR sequence derives from a woman aged 40 to 49 in good health. The sequencing sample was made of PBMCs.

The CDR3 sequence is CASSLFAGNTIYF. The CDR3 region has the DNA TGTGCCAGCAGTTTATTTGCCGGAAACACCATATATTTT. This chain links TRBV27 with TRBJ1-3; D is undetermined. The germline V and J ends were trimmed by 1 base and 4 bases, with 5 bases remaining between them. In germline, CDR1 is MNHEY, CDR2 SMNVEV (reference sequence). The CDR3 runs 13 residues.